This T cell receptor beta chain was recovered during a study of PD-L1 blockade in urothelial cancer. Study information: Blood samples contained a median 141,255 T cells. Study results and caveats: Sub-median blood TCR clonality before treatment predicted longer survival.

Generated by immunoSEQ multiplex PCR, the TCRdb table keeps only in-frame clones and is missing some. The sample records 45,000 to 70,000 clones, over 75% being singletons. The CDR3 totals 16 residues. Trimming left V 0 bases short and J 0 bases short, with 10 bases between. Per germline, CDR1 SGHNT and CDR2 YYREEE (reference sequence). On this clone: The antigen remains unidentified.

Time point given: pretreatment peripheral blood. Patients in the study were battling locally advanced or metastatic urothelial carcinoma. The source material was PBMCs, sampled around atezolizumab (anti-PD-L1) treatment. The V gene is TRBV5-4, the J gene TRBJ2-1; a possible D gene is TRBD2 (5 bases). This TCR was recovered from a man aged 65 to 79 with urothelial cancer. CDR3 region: CASSLGGPSSYNEQFF. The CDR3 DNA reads TGTGCCAGCAGCTTGGGAGGGCCGAGCTCCTACAATGAGCAGTTCTTC.